These 26 T cell receptor beta chains were sequenced from one sample in a study of control samples from healthy donors and cancer patients. The assay was immunoSEQ multiplex PCR, and TCRdb's table has in-frame clones only and misses some. The sample has 65,000 to 100,000 clones; roughly 91% are singletons. Sample: blood. The source of these receptors is a middle-aged man in good health.

The chain combines TRBV3-1 (or the pseudogene TRBV3-2) with TRBJ1-1, with no clear D. The CDR3 length is 12 residues. The V end lost 6 bases, the J end lost 0 bases, and 5 bases lay between the germline ends. Germline CDR1 reads LGHDT; CDR2 reads YNNKEL (reference sequence). CDR3 loop: CASSAMNTEAFF. The DNA of the CDR3 is TGTGCCAGCAGTGCTATGAACACTGAAGCTTTCTTT.

This chain connects TRBV14 to TRBJ1-1; 7 nucleotides align to TRBD1. The V segment lost 4 bases and the J segment 1 base; nucleotides outside the gene matches: 9. This CDR3 is 16 amino acids long. CDR1 and CDR2 (germline): SGHDN, FVKESK. The CDR3 reads CASSPYRGEANTEAFF. The CDR3 nucleotides are TGTGCCAGCAGCCCTTACAGGGGAGAGGCGAACACTGAAGCTTTCTTT.

This chain uses TRBV30 with TRBJ1-1; 7 nucleotides match TRBD1. J gave up 4 bases and V 4 bases, and 9 bases lay outside the gene matches. Germline values: CDR1 GTSNPN, CDR2 SVGIG (reference sequence). This CDR3 is built from 14 residues. The CDR3 protein is CAWTGGSEGTEAFF. The CDR3 bases are TGTGCCTGGACAGGGGGGTCGGAAGGCACTGAAGCTTTCTTT.

The chain employs TRBV20-1 and TRBJ2-5; no firm D call. From germline, CDR1 is DFQATT and CDR2 SNEGSKA (reference sequence). This CDR3 is built from 11 residues. Trimming removed 5 bases from V and 3 bases from J, with 7 bases in between. This CDR3 is CSAASEETQYF. The CDR3 DNA reads TGCAGTGCTGCCTCCGAAGAGACCCAGTACTTC.

The J gene is TRBJ2-1, the V gene TRBV5-1; 8 positions match TRBD1. CDR3 size: 19 residues. Germline CDR1 SGHRS, CDR2 YFSETQ. Unmatched junction bases numbered 21, after V lost 3 bases and J lost 7 bases. CDR3 residues: CASSSLFLTGDPLGNEQFF. The CDR3 DNA reads as TGCGCCAGCAGCTCCCTGTTTTTGACAGGGGACCCCCTGGGTAATGAGCAGTTCTTC.

The CDR3 protein is CASTRPGQEVAEAFF. The DNA for the CDR3 is TGTGCCAGTACCCGACCGGGCCAGGAGGTCGCTGAAGCTTTCTTT. This chain connects TRBV19 to TRBJ1-1; D is undetermined. The CDR3 length is 15 residues. Trimming pared 7 bases from V and 6 bases from J, leaving 21 bases between. CDR1 and CDR2 from the germline V gene are LNHDA and SQIVND (reference sequence).

This CDR3 is CASSSRGEQFF. As DNA, the CDR3 is TGTGCCAGCAGTTCTAGGGGTGAGCAGTTCTTC. The chain employs TRBV12-3 or TRBV12-4 and TRBJ2-1; TRBD1 is a possible D gene (5 bases). Trimming removed 4 bases at V and 9 bases at J, with 7 bases between. This CDR3 region has 11 residues.

The chain has TRBV12-3 or TRBV12-4 and TRBJ2-1; D remains unclear. The CDR3 sequence is 13 residues long. With 3 bases removed from V and 4 bases from J, the gap between germline ends came to 7 bases. The DNA for the CDR3 is TGTGCCAGCAGTTTCCCACCGTACAATGAGCAGTTCTTC. Its protein is CASSFPPYNEQFF.

This clone has just one count. This chain uses TRBV12-3 or TRBV12-4 with TRBJ1-1; D is undetermined. The ends were cut back, 6 bases at V and 2 bases at J, with 10 bases in the middle. This CDR3 comprises 13 residues. The CDR3: CASSLHDNTEAFF. The DNA of the CDR3 is TGTGCCAGCAGCCTACACGACAACACTGAAGCTTTCTTT.

For the CDR3, the DNA is TGTGCCAGCTCACCCGTCGGGGCGAGCTCCTACAATGAGCAGTTCTTC. Translation: CASSPVGASSYNEQFF. The chain recombines TRBV18 with TRBJ2-1; D might be TRBD1 or TRBD2, each matching 5 bases. The CDR3 is made up of 16 amino acids. Trimming removed 3 bases from V and 0 bases from J, with 12 bases in between. The germline gives CDR1 KGHSH, CDR2 LQKENI.

This clone came up once. The CDR3 region has the DNA TGTGCCAGTAGTATCAGCGGGGTACATCGGGAGACCCAGTACTTC. It translates to CASSISGVHRETQYF. The gene calls are TRBV19 and TRBJ2-5; 7 bases agree with TRBD2. V shed 3 bases, J shed 5 bases, and the junction held 9 bases outside the gene matches. Germline loops: CDR1 LNHDA, CDR2 SQIVND (reference sequence). This CDR3 region has 15 residues.

The V and J genes are TRBV24-1 and TRBJ1-5, with no clear D. V was clipped by 3 bases and J by 9 bases, with 20 bases between them. Germline CDR1 and CDR2: KGHDR and SFDVKD. This CDR3 contains 16 residues. CDR3 DNA sequence: TGTGCCACCAGTGATCTAAAGAGGGCCCCCAAAGGGCCCCAGCATTTT. Amino acids: CATSDLKRAPKGPQHF.

The J gene is TRBJ2-1, the V gene TRBV6-5; no firm D call. The CDR3 consists of 15 residues. The germline V gene has CDR1 MNHEY and CDR2 SVGAGI. V lost 0 bases to trimming and J lost 0 bases, with 6 bases between them. The DNA of the CDR3 is TGTGCCAGCAGTTACTCGGGTTTCTCCTACAATGAGCAGTTCTTC. It translates to CASSYSGFSYNEQFF.

V usage is TRBV18 and J usage is TRBJ2-1, with 8 bases aligning to TRBD2. The V gene end was trimmed by 6 bases and the J gene end by 5 bases; junction bases not matched to a gene: 3. This CDR3 contains 13 residues. Germline values: CDR1 KGHSH, CDR2 LQKENI. The chain's CDR3 is CASSSGGNNEQFF. CDR3 DNA: TGTGCCAGCTCGTCGGGGGGGAACAATGAGCAGTTCTTC.

The rearrangement links TRBV5-1 to TRBJ2-1; D might be TRBD2 (6 bases). V lost 2 bases to trimming and J lost 3 bases, with 12 bases between them. This CDR3 region has 15 residues. Germline CDR1 reads SGHRS; CDR2 reads YFSETQ. CDR3 sequence: CASSFVGTLYNEQFF. The CDR3 DNA reads as TGCGCCAGCAGCTTTGTAGGGACTCTCTACAATGAGCAGTTCTTC.

This clone was counted only a few times. J is TRBJ1-2 and V is TRBV7-8; possible D gene TRBD1, 6 bases. With 2 bases removed from V and 2 bases from J, the gap between germline ends came to 9 bases. Per germline, CDR1 SGHVS and CDR2 FQNEAQ. The CDR3 is 14 amino acids. CDR3 DNA: TGTGCCAGCAGCTTATTCGGGGGCAACTATGGCTACACCTTC. Protein: CASSLFGGNYGYTF.

The chain links TRBV29-1 to TRBJ2-1; D is unclear. The length of the CDR3 is 12 residues. The germline V gene encodes CDR1 SQVTM and CDR2 ANQGSEA. The V and J ends lost 7 bases and 6 bases respectively, with 13 bases between them. The CDR3 DNA reads as TGCAGCGCCTCCGACGGAACCAATGAGCAGTTCTTC. Residues: CSASDGTNEQFF.

The CDR3 here is CAWSVGQGEYEQYF. In DNA, the CDR3 is TGTGCCTGGAGTGTAGGGCAGGGAGAATACGAGCAGTACTTC. The chain recombines TRBV30 with TRBJ2-7; D is tentatively TRBD1 or TRBD2 (5 bases each). CDR3 length: 14 amino acids. Between the trimmed V and J ends, which lost 0 bases and 4 bases, there was a span of 13 bases. Germline V CDR1 and CDR2: GTSNPN, SVGIG (reference sequence).

This chain links TRBV7-9 with TRBJ1-4, with D unresolved. The CDR3 is 15 amino acids. Germline V gene lookup returns CDR1 SEHNR and CDR2 FQNEAQ (reference sequence). V lost 1 base and J lost 6, with 12 bases in between. The CDR3 coding sequence is TGTGCCAGCAGCTTAGGTGCGGGAAGGGATGAAAAACTGTTTTTT. This translates into CASSLGAGRDEKLFF.

V is TRBV5-4 and J is TRBJ2-7; TRBD1 agrees at 9 bases. V was clipped by 4 bases and J by 4 bases; unmatched bases: 9. The CDR3 has 15 residues. Germline CDR1 SGHNT, CDR2 YYREEE (reference sequence). CDR3 sequence reads: CASSKQTGGGYEQYF. In nucleotides, the CDR3 is TGTGCCAGCAGCAAACAAACAGGGGGCGGATACGAGCAGTACTTC.

This rearrangement joins TRBV7-9 to TRBJ1-6, with TRBD1 as a possible D gene (5 bases). CDR1 and CDR2 from the germline V gene are SEHNR and FQNEAQ (reference sequence). The CDR3 is 15 amino acids. V was pared by 0 bases and J by 10 bases, with 13 bases between. The CDR3 DNA reads as TGTGCCAGCAGCTTAGCCGGGCAGTCAGGGTCACCCCTCCACTTT. Amino acid sequence: CASSLAGQSGSPLHF.

The rearrangement uses TRBV29-1 and TRBJ1-3; no definite D call. The CDR3 sequence is 12 residues long. Trimming pared 3 bases from V and 3 bases from J, leaving 6 bases between. Per the germline V gene, CDR1 is SQVTM and CDR2 is ANQGSEA. The CDR3 loop reads CSVERSGNTIYF. CDR3 nucleotides: TGCAGCGTTGAGCGGAGTGGAAACACCATATATTTT.

The chain combines TRBV6-5 with TRBJ2-3; TRBD1 is a possible D gene (6 bases). The CDR3 contains 15 residues. Trimming removed 8 bases at V and 4 bases at J, with 19 bases between. Per germline, CDR1 MNHEY and CDR2 SVGAGI. The CDR3: CASVYRVSVADTQYF. Here the CDR3 DNA reads TGTGCCAGCGTATACAGGGTTTCGGTGGCAGATACGCAGTATTTT.

The chain has TRBV30 and TRBJ1-6; possibly TRBD1 for D (6 bases). With 2 bases removed from V and 10 bases from J, the gap between germline ends came to 18 bases. The CDR3 covers 15 residues. Germline V CDR1 and CDR2: GTSNPN, SVGIG (reference sequence). CDR3 protein: CAWSPQGPLGSPLHF. The CDR3 nucleotides are TGTGCCTGGAGTCCTCAGGGGCCCCTAGGATCACCCCTCCACTTT.

This chain uses TRBV6-2 or TRBV6-3 with TRBJ2-3; 12 nucleotides agree with TRBD2. V gave up 7 bases and J gave up 4 bases; unmatched junction bases: 6. Germline V gene lookup returns CDR1 MNHEY and CDR2 SVGEGT. There are 15 residues in the CDR3. As DNA, the CDR3 is TGTGCCAGCAACCCTAGCGGGGGGGCCGCAGATACGCAGTATTTT. Its protein is CASNPSGGAADTQYF.

This clone was observed once. This chain connects TRBV5-4 to TRBJ2-1; D gene uncertain. V dropped 0 bases and J dropped 7 bases, with 11 bases sitting between them. CDR1 SGHNT and CDR2 YYREEE come from the germline V gene (reference sequence). This CDR3 comprises 14 residues. CDR3 sequence reads: CASSLVGTHNEQFF. In DNA form, the CDR3 reads TGTGCCAGCAGCTTGGTGGGCACTCATAATGAGCAGTTCTTC.